Each of the 14 T cell receptor beta chains below was sequenced from the same sample in a study of a mutant IDH1 vaccine in newly diagnosed glioma (dated by TCRdb to about 2021). Library generation was performed with the immunoSEQ multiplex PCR assay. Entries here come from immuneACCESS through TCRdb and include only in-frame sequences with V and J called. Some clones fail to appear in such tables; in the studies checked, an unresolved V gene covers under half of the shortfall, and the cause of the remainder is unknown. Counted in this sample were 15,000 to 20,000 clones; 80% of them appeared once. 10% of the sample is in the top ten clones. The time point label corresponds to: baseline, week 1 (first vaccination visit). This sample's treatment or condition label indicates: pre-vaccination baseline after standard-of-care therapy. The sample in question was PBMCs, obtained from a glioma patient treated with radiotherapy, temozolomide or both. Receptor source: a man aged 35 to 55 with glioma.

To note about this clone: Mismatch with germline at one junction end may stem from a read error. This sequence joins TRBV19 and TRBJ1-3, with D uncertain. Germline CDR1 is LNHDA and CDR2 is SQIVND (reference sequence). CDR3 length: 14 residues. The CDR3 reads CASTWTLAGNTIYF. CDR3 DNA: TGTGCCAGTACTTGGACCCTAGCTGGCAACACCATATATTTT.

V usage is TRBV11-2 and J usage is TRBJ2-1, with D uncertain. The germline gives CDR1 SGHAT, CDR2 FQNNGV. This CDR3 has 12 amino acids. V was shortened by 5 bases and J by 10 bases, with 12 bases between the two germline ends. CDR3 DNA sequence: TGTGCCAGCAGCCCAACCACCAGGGAGCAGTTCTTC. Its translation is CASSPTTREQFF.

The chain recombines TRBV14 with TRBJ2-1; D unclear. With 4 bases removed from V and 10 bases from J, the gap between germline ends came to 14 bases. The germline CDR1 and CDR2 sequences are SGHDN and FVKESK. The length of the CDR3 is 13 residues. CDR3 DNA: TGTGCCAGCAGCCTGCAGGCGTCAGGAGAGCAGTTCTTC. Translating gives CASSLQASGEQFF. The variable domain in full, with the rest retrieved from reference TRBV14 and TRBJ2-1, is EAGVTQFPSHSVIEKGQTVTLRCDPISGHDNLYWYRRVMGKEIKFLLHFVKESKQDESGMPNNRFLAERTGGTYSTLKVQPAELEDSGVYFCASSLQASGEQFFGPGTRLTVL.

This chain's CDR3 is CASSLPWAGSKETQYF. CDR3 in DNA: TGTGCCAGCAGCTTGCCCTGGGCAGGGAGTAAAGAGACCCAGTACTTC. The chain joins TRBV5-6 to TRBJ2-5; the D gene could be TRBD1 or TRBD2 (5 bases each). Trimming left V 1 base short and J 3 bases short, with 16 bases between. The V gene's germline CDR1 is SGHDT and CDR2 YYEEEE. The CDR3 runs 16 residues.

This chain uses TRBV11-3 with TRBJ1-2; D remains unclear. V lost 8 bases to trimming and J lost 4 bases, with 14 bases between them. Germline V gives CDR1 SGHNT, CDR2 YENEEA. The CDR3 runs 13 residues. This chain's CDR3 is CASGRGTPYGYTF. CDR3 bases: TGTGCCAGCGGGCGGGGAACCCCCTATGGCTACACCTTC.

V is TRBV5-1 and J is TRBJ2-3; 7 bases fit TRBD1. The V segment lost 6 bases and the J segment 0 bases; nucleotides outside the gene matches: 7. This CDR3 region has 15 residues. Germline CDR1 SGHRS, CDR2 YFSETQ. CDR3 residues: CASKTGAASTDTQYF. The CDR3 nucleotides read TGCGCCAGCAAAACAGGGGCCGCTAGCACAGATACGCAGTATTTT.

This clone showed up just a few times. The chain joins TRBV7-9 to TRBJ2-4; the D gene is possibly TRBD2 (6 bases). The germline CDR1 and CDR2 sequences are SEHNR and FQNEAQ (reference sequence). The CDR3 spans 19 residues. V dropped 4 bases and J dropped 5 bases, with 27 bases sitting between them. The CDR3 reads CASSSRTLDVRGRQNIQYF. CDR3 DNA: TGTGCCAGCAGCTCCCGGACCCTGGACGTTCGAGGGAGGCAAAACATTCAGTACTTC.

The chain carries TRBV4-3 and TRBJ2-1; D is ambiguous. The CDR3 sequence is 15 residues long. The germline V gene encodes CDR1 LGHNA and CDR2 YSLEER. The ends were cut back, 0 bases at V and 4 bases at J, with 10 bases in the middle. DNA of the CDR3: TGCGCCAGCAGCCAAGATCGAGTCCAATACAATGAGCAGTTCTTC. Translated, it gives CASSQDRVQYNEQFF.

There are a few counts of this clone. The chain couples TRBV6-6 to TRBJ1-2; no reliable D call. V dropped 6 bases and J dropped 3 bases, with 14 bases sitting between them. The CDR3 contains 14 residues. Germline values: CDR1 MNHNY, CDR2 SVGAGI (reference sequence). The CDR3 nucleotides are TGTGCCAGCAGCACCCCCGGGCAGCACTATGGCTACACCTTC. Translated: CASSTPGQHYGYTF.

The chain employs TRBV29-1 and TRBJ2-7; TRBD1 agrees at 9 bases. V gave up 4 bases and J gave up 0 bases; unmatched junction bases: 10. Germline assignment: CDR1 SQVTM and CDR2 ANQGSEA. The CDR3 has 16 amino acids. CDR3 sequence (DNA): TGCAGCGTTGGAGGACAGGGGCCCCCGTTCTCCTACGAGCAGTACGTC. Translating it yields CSVGGQGPPFSYEQYV.

V gene TRBV6-5 combines with J gene TRBJ2-1; 12 bases map to TRBD2. The CDR3 has 14 amino acids. V gave up 6 bases and J gave up 5 bases; unmatched junction bases: 2. Germline V gene lookup returns CDR1 MNHEY and CDR2 SVGAGI. Here the CDR3 reads CASRRLAGDNEQFF. The CDR3 DNA is TGTGCCAGCAGGAGACTAGCGGGAGACAATGAGCAGTTCTTC.

The rearrangement joins TRBV27 to TRBJ1-2; unclear D gene. CDR1 and CDR2 (germline): MNHEY, SMNVEV (reference sequence). The ends were cut back, 6 bases at V and 8 bases at J, with 16 bases in the middle. This CDR3 is built from 13 residues. CDR3 bases: TGTGCCAGCAGATCCCTCGGAAACGTCGGCTACACCTTC. Translated, it gives CASRSLGNVGYTF.

V is TRBV18 and J is TRBJ2-5; D possibly uses TRBD1 or TRBD2 (5 bases each). There are 13 residues in the CDR3. The ends were cut back, 8 bases at V and 7 bases at J, with 17 bases in the middle. Germline CDR1 is KGHSH and CDR2 is LQKENI. This chain's CDR3 is CASTTGTRGTQYF. In nucleotides, the CDR3 is TGTGCCAGCACAACCGGGACCCGGGGGACCCAGTACTTC.

J is TRBJ2-2 and V is TRBV4-1, with 8 nucleotides matching TRBD2. This CDR3 is built from 18 residues. V lost 5 bases and J lost 1; bases outside the gene matches: 12. Germline CDR1 and CDR2: MGHRA and YSYEKL. The CDR3 here is CASSDLAGTGRNTGELFF. The CDR3 nucleotides are TGCGCCAGCAGCGATTTAGCGGGAACGGGTCGGAACACCGGGGAGCTGTTTTTT.